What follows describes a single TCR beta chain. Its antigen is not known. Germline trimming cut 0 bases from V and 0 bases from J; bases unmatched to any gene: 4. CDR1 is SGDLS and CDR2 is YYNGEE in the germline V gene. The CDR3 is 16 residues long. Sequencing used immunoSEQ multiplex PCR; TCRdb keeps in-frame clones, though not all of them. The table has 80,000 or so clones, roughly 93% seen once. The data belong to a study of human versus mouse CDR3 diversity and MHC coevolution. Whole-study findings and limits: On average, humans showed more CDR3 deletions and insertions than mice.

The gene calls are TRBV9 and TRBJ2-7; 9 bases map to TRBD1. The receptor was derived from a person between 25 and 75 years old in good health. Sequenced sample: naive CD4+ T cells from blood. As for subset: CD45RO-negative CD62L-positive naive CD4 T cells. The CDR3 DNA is TGTGCCAGCAGCGTAGCCGGACAGGGGTCCTCCTACGAGCAGTACTTC. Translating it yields CASSVAGQGSSYEQYF.